This T cell receptor (beta chain) was documented in a study of control samples from healthy donors and cancer patients. Here immunoSEQ multiplex PCR was the method, and the copy in TCRdb shows in-frame clones only, minus some. The profile shows some 9,800 clones, just over 90% of them singletons. The sample taken for sequencing was PBMCs. The receptor was derived from a man between 60 and 75 years old with colorectal cancer.

The CDR3 is CASSYLTPTGPYEQYF. The DNA of the CDR3 is TGTGCCAGCAGTTACCTGACCCCCACTGGGCCCTACGAGCAGTACTTC. The chain uses TRBV6-5 and TRBJ2-7; no firm D call. Germline values: CDR1 MNHEY, CDR2 SVGAGI. The V gene lost 2 bases and the J gene lost 2 bases, with 16 bases spanning the gap. The CDR3 length is 16 residues.